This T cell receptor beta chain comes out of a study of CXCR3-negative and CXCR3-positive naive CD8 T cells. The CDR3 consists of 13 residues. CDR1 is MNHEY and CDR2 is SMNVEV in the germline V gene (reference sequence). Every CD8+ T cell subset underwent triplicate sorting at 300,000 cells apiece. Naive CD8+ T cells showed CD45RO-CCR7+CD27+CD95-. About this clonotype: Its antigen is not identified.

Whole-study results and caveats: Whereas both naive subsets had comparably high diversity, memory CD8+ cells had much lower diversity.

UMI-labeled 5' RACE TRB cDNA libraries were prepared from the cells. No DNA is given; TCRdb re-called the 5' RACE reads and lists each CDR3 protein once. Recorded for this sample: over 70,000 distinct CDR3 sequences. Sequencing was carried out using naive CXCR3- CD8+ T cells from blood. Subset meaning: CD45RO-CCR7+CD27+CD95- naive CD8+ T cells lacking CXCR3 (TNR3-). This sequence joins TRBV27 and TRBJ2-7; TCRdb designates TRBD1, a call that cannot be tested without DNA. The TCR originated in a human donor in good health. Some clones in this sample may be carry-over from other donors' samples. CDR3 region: CASNRLPGLEQYF.